A selection of T cell receptor beta chains follows, all from one sample in a study of CD8 T cells in ankylosing spondylitis. TCRdb fed the 5' RACE reads into MiXCR, producing one record per CDR3 protein. The top ten clones hold roughly 3.5% of a sample with about 500,000 distinct CDR3 sequences, about 5.4% of them seen once. The specimen was blood, either unsorted or a sorted T cell fraction (not recorded which). Source of these receptors: a male donor with ankylosing spondylitis. The CDR3 runs from the conserved cysteine through the conserved F or W. Fields, in order: V gene, J gene, D gene, CDR3 protein. The D gene is left open where the match is weak.

>TRBV7-2|TRBJ2-6|NA
CASSLEASGANVLTF
>TRBV6-5|TRBJ2-1|NA
CASSLEWGNEQFF
>TRBV6-1|TRBJ2-3|NA
CASKVASTDTQYF
>TRBV7-6|TRBJ2-1|TRBD2
CASSHPAGGQFF
>TRBV7-2|TRBJ1-2|NA
CASSLVTGRGLSGYTF
>TRBV6-5|TRBJ2-7|TRBD1
CASSSRDRGVYEQYF
>TRBV20-1|TRBJ1-1|NA
CSARMTVNTEAFF
>TRBV7-6|TRBJ1-1|NA
CASSLGSWDTEAFF
>TRBV5-1|TRBJ2-3|TRBD2
CASSFSGGAVTDTQYF
>TRBV20-1|TRBJ2-1|TRBD2
CSAVVSGSWNEQFF
>TRBV11-1|TRBJ2-4|NA
CASSLNYGLAKNIQYF
>TRBV7-2|TRBJ1-2|NA
CASSLGLGYGYTF
>TRBV10-3|TRBJ1-5|NA
CAISGDSSRGREQPQHF
>TRBV27|TRBJ2-1|NA
CASSPEPGLSSYNEQFF
>TRBV7-9|TRBJ1-3|NA
CASTPRRTSGNTIYF
>TRBV9|TRBJ2-7|TRBD1
CASSVTGGNYEQYF
>TRBV20-1|TRBJ2-2|TRBD2
CSARGASGSTGELFF
>TRBV5-1|TRBJ2-2|TRBD1
CASSGQGANGELFF
>TRBV7-9|TRBJ2-1|NA
CASSLGIVDEQFF
>TRBV18|TRBJ2-1|TRBD2
CASSVAGGYEQFF
>TRBV9|TRBJ2-1|TRBD2
CASSVARRASGYNEQFF
>TRBV12-3/TRBV12-4|TRBJ2-7|NA
CASSPSGGLARREQYF
>TRBV6-1|TRBJ1-2|TRBD1
CASSDGRDRDYGYTF
>TRBV4-3|TRBJ2-7|TRBD1
CASSQDYSGGVEQYF
>TRBV11-2|TRBJ2-4|NA
CASSLVGRAKNIQYF
>TRBV7-8|TRBJ2-6|TRBD1
CASSRQGKSGANVLTF
>TRBV9|TRBJ1-6|NA
CASSEGLGGQGSPLHF
>TRBV6-1|TRBJ2-5|NA
CASSPVYGPQETQYF
>TRBV5-1|TRBJ2-3|TRBD1
CASSFQGAGQDTQYF
>TRBV20-1|TRBJ2-5|TRBD2
CSARAGGPGETQYF
>TRBV2|TRBJ2-5|TRBD1
CASRDRANQETQYF
>TRBV7-2|TRBJ2-7|TRBD1
CASSARDRGSHEQYF
>TRBV7-2|TRBJ2-7|TRBD2
CASSLGWGGGAYEQYF
>TRBV20-1|TRBJ2-1|TRBD2
CSARKLAGESSYNEQFF
>TRBV20-1|TRBJ2-7|NA
CSARGYSQETYEQYF
>TRBV4-3|TRBJ1-1|NA
CASSPLSGMNTEAFF
>TRBV12-5|TRBJ1-2|NA
CASGLVREGNASGYTF
>TRBV7-9|TRBJ1-2|NA
CASSLGFPGFGYTF
>TRBV20-1|TRBJ2-1|NA
CSASLGGWGEQFF
>TRBV20-1|TRBJ1-4|NA
CSARRAGVGEKLFF
>TRBV10-3|TRBJ2-5|TRBD2
CAISAGGPWETQYF